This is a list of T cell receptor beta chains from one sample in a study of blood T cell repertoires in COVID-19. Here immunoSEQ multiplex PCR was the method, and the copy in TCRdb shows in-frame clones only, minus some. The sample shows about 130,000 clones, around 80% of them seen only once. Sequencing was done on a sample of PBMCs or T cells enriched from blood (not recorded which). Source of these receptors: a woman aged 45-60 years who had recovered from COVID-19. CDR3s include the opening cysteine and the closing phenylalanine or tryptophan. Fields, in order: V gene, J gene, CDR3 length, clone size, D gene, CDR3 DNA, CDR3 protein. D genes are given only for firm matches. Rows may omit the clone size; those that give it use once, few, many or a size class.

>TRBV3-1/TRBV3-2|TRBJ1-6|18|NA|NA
TGTGCCAGCAGCCAACCTTGGTTTGGGAGCTCCTATAATTCACCCCTCCACTTT
CASSQPWFGSSYNSPLHF
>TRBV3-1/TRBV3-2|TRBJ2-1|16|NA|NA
TGTGCCAGCAGCCAGCAAGGGGGGGGCGGGTACAATGAGCAGTTCTTC
CASSQQGGGGYNEQFF
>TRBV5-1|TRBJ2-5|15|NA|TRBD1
TGCGCCAGCAGCGGCGGGACAGGGCCCCAAGAGACCCAGTACTTC
CASSGGTGPQETQYF
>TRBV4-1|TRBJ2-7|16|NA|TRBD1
TGCGCCAGCAGCCAAGTATGGACAGGGGATTACTACGAGCAGTACTTC
CASSQVWTGDYYEQYF
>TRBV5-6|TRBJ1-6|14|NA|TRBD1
TGTGCCAGCAGCTTTGGGGACAGTCATTCACCCCTCCACTTT
CASSFGDSHSPLHF
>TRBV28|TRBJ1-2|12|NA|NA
TGTGCCAGCAGGAACAGACGTTATGGCTACACCTTC
CASRNRRYGYTF
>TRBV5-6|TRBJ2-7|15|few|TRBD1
TGTGCCAGCAGAATGGCGGGACAGGGAATCCACGAGCAGTACTTC
CASRMAGQGIHEQYF
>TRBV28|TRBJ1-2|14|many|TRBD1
TGTGCCAGCAGTTTCCGGGACAGGGCCTATGGCTACACCTTC
CASSFRDRAYGYTF
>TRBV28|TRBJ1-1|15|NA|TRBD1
TGTGCCAGCAGTTTACCGCGCAGGGGGCCTCCCGAAGCTTTCTTT
CASSLPRRGPPEAFF
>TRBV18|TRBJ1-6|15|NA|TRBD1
TGTGCCAGCTCACTCGGGACAGGGGATAGTTCACCCCTCCACTTT
CASSLGTGDSSPLHF
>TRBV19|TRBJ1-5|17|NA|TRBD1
TGTGCCAGTGTCCGGACAGGGGGAGGGGGCAGCAATCAGCCCCAGCATTTT
CASVRTGGGGSNQPQHF
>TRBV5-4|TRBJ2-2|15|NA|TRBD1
TGTGCCAGCAGGACAGGGGGCGCAAACACCGGGGAGCTGTTTTTT
CASRTGGANTGELFF
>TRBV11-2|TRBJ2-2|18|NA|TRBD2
TGTGCCAGCAGCTTATTACTAGCGGGGGCTCACAACACCGGGGAGCTGTTTTTT
CASSLLLAGAHNTGELFF
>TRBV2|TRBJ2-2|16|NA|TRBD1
TGTGCCAGCAGCCGGCGGGACAGGGCGAACACCGGGGAGCTGTTTTTT
CASSRRDRANTGELFF
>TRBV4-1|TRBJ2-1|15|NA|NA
TGCGCCAGCAGCGAAAGCATTATTACCTACAATGAGCAGTTCTTC
CASSESIITYNEQFF
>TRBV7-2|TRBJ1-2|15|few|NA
TGTGCCAGCAGCTTAGCGAGACGGAGCAGCTATGGCTACACCTTC
CASSLARRSSYGYTF
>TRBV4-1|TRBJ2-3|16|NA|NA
TGCGCCAGCAGCCAAGAGGGCGGGTCTAGCACAGATACGCAGTATTTT
CASSQEGGSSTDTQYF
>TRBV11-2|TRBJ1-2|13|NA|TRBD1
TGTGCCAGCAGCTTAGTTACAGGGGCTGGCTACACCTTC
CASSLVTGAGYTF
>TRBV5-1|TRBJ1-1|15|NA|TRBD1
TGCGCCAGCAGCCGAACCGTGGACAGGGGCCCTGAAGCTTTCTTT
CASSRTVDRGPEAFF
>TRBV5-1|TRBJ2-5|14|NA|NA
TGCGCCAGCAGCTTCGGGCACAGGGAAGAGACCCAGTACTTC
CASSFGHREETQYF